The subject of this entry is one T cell receptor (beta chain). There are many counts of this clonotype. Its recognized antigen is unknown. Base quality data are lacking; no much larger clone is found one base away. This sample is part of a study of T cells in Graves' hyperthyroidism and ophthalmopathy (dated by TCRdb to the late 2010s). For context, the study as a whole: Peripheral blood was collected at initial diagnosis, before any treatment. TCR V-J signatures able to tell the groups apart were searched for in a discovery cohort of some 97 patients, of whom around 43 had Graves' ophthalmopathy and more than 55 had stable Graves' hyperthyroidism. Whether ophthalmopathy could be predicted prospectively was tested in an independent validation cohort made up of 18 to 20 hyperthyroidism patients plus 17 patients who later progressed to ophthalmopathy. The 85 to 100 discovery patients were randomly split 7:3 into training and test sets. The study also compared thyroid tissue and blood T-cell repertoires from five or six Graves' hyperthyroidism patients. After blood sampling, hyperthyroidism patients were treated with methimazole at a starting dose of 30 mg daily, and ophthalmopathy patients were treated with high-dose intravenous methylprednisolone. The paper describes TCR Vbeta CDR3 sequencing of 130 to 150 peripheral blood samples, made up of 43 ophthalmopathy patients, 70 to 75 hyperthyroidism patients and 17 progressor patients.

Results the study describes overall, beyond this receptor: A model built on a 13 V-J signature distinguished ophthalmopathy from stable hyperthyroidism, reaching about 89% sensitivity and around 82% specificity in cross-validation and 80%/75% in testing. No statistical method was used to set the sample size in advance, and investigators knew the group allocation. During validation, the model predicted progression to ophthalmopathy a median of about 6.5 months ahead of onset, with around 71% sensitivity and 72.22% specificity. Most expanded thyroid clonotypes (frequency above 0.001) were also found in blood, which suggests that blood repertoires may mirror thyroid immune responses.

The germline V gene specifies MDHEN as CDR1 and SYDVKM as CDR2. The CDR3, cysteine through phenylalanine, is 17 amino acids long. The entry retains the CDR3 DNA only, 51 bases that are in frame from base 1. V and J are trimmed by 7 bases and 0 bases, and the gene matches miss 8 bases of the junction. Amplification of TCR beta CDR3 regions was carried out from RNA transcripts. A first-round RT-PCR of the TCR CDR3 used the HTBI primer set with the Qiagen OneStep RT-PCR kit. A second multiplex PCR round built the libraries, followed by size selection and purification. Sequencing of the libraries was done on an Illumina HiSeq2000 using paired-end 100 bp reads. On the study's bioinformatics: SOAPnuke was used to process the raw data, throwing out any read that contained adapters or uncalled bases, had a mean Phred below 15, or lacked an exact constant-primer or identifier match. High-quality paired reads were merged using COPE v1.2.5, and each unique nucleotide sequence was defined as a clonotype. MiTCR v1.1 was used to align clonotypes to the IMGT TRBV, TRBD and TRBJ reference segments. The analysis was restricted to V-J combinations with a frequency above 0.0001, which together covered around 99% of the repertoires. A TCS score was defined as the ratio between F50 (clonal expansion) and ExV (chaos), using BLOSUM62-based TCRdist between CDR3 peptides within each V-J. Welch's t-statistics and random forest reduced fewer than 600 V-J features to 10 to 15, which were used in a naive Bayes classifier (R e1071). The public sequencing data were trimmed at Q25 with fastp and processed into clonotypes with MiXCR by TCRdb, which kept only in-frame beta chains. Rows with a matching CDR3 protein are joined into one entry that keeps the most common DNA and genes. The V and J calls follow TCRdb's processing rather than the paper's. The sample contains around 500,000 distinct CDR3 sequences, about 14% of them found a single time. The ten largest clones add up to roughly 13% of the sample.

Stable Graves' hyperthyroidism was defined as the absence of progression to ophthalmopathy over 18 months of follow-up. Hyperthyroidism patients were newly diagnosed, had a disease duration of under 2 months, and were aged 18 to 65 years. Exclusion was applied to patients with uncontrolled infections, other autoimmune diseases, pregnancy or lactation. Diagnoses relied on clinical symptoms, serum thyroxine and TRAb, thyroid ultrasound and orbital computed tomography. Ficoll-Paque density gradient centrifugation was used to isolate PBMCs from around 10 ml of fresh peripheral blood. Trizol reagent was used to extract total RNA, and RNA quality was then checked on an Agilent 2100 Bioanalyzer.

Recombination linked TRBV28 to TRBJ2-3, and TRBD2 aligns with 12 junction nucleotides. The source material was blood. This receptor was identified in a woman aged 35 to 49 with Graves' hyperthyroidism. The CDR3 reads CASNTATSGRSTDTQYF. The base sequence is TGTGCCAGCAATACAGCCACTAGCGGGAGGAGCACAGATACGCAGTATTTT.